Listed below are T cell receptor beta chains from one sample, sequenced in a study of cytomegalovirus exposure and HLA in healthy donors. The data were produced by immunoSEQ multiplex PCR, yet TCRdb's version contains in-frame clones alone and is incomplete. The sample's table shows tens of thousands of clones. The sequencing sample was made of PBMCs. Receptors were obtained from a middle-aged man in good health and CMV-seronegative. Each CDR3 is given without its conserved first and last residue. Each record gives: J gene, D gene, V gene, CDR3 protein. D genes are given only for firm matches.

J: TRBJ2-7
D: NA
V: TRBV20-1
CDR3: SASLSYEQY

J: TRBJ1-1
D: NA
V: TRBV15
CDR3: ATSSIRNTEAF

J: TRBJ1-2
D: TRBD1
V: TRBV2
CDR3: ASSGTGRNYGYT

J: TRBJ1-2
D: NA
V: TRBV6-6
CDR3: ASTEAGRDYT

J: TRBJ1-2
D: TRBD1
V: TRBV5-4
CDR3: ASSTWDRDYGYT

J: TRBJ2-7
D: TRBD1
V: TRBV11-2
CDR3: ASSLYRGANEQY

J: TRBJ1-5
D: NA
V: TRBV5-5
CDR3: ASSFSYRGQINQPQH

J: TRBJ2-3
D: NA
V: TRBV27
CDR3: ASRAATGPTDTQY

J: TRBJ2-7
D: TRBD1
V: TRBV6-6
CDR3: ASKDREQGIYEQY

J: TRBJ2-1
D: NA
V: TRBV19
CDR3: ASSPASGIYNEQF

J: TRBJ1-5
D: NA
V: TRBV2
CDR3: ASTPGLSSNQPQH

J: TRBJ2-6
D: NA
V: TRBV27
CDR3: ASSEIRAGANVLT

J: TRBJ2-7
D: TRBD1
V: TRBV5-1
CDR3: ASSPGQPYEQY

J: TRBJ1-3
D: NA
V: TRBV5-1
CDR3: ASSLDSPSGNTIY

J: TRBJ2-1
D: TRBD1
V: TRBV7-9
CDR3: ASSEDRGNEQF

J: TRBJ1-1
D: NA
V: TRBV16
CDR3: ASSQSTGISAF

J: TRBJ2-6
D: NA
V: TRBV7-9
CDR3: ASSSFGAFQGTGANVLT

J: TRBJ1-4
D: NA
V: TRBV19
CDR3: ASHGGGTTNEKLF

J: TRBJ1-4
D: NA
V: TRBV6-6
CDR3: ASSAPREGEKLF

J: TRBJ2-4
D: NA
V: TRBV28
CDR3: ASSLESLAKNIQY

J: TRBJ1-1
D: NA
V: TRBV6-5
CDR3: ASSYSQGSEAF

J: TRBJ1-1
D: TRBD1
V: TRBV7-2
CDR3: ASSSGQGITEAF

J: TRBJ2-2
D: TRBD2
V: TRBV18
CDR3: ASSPLGTSGELF

J: TRBJ1-5
D: NA
V: TRBV6-5
CDR3: ASSSIQGSQPQH

J: TRBJ2-7
D: NA
V: TRBV6-5
CDR3: ASRSFYEQY

J: TRBJ1-5
D: NA
V: TRBV18
CDR3: ASSKESNQPQH

J: TRBJ1-6
D: NA
V: TRBV6-6
CDR3: ASSSRLDSPLH

J: TRBJ1-1
D: NA
V: TRBV7-9
CDR3: ASSSRAEAF

J: TRBJ1-6
D: NA
V: TRBV7-9
CDR3: ASSLGGARSPLH

J: TRBJ2-1
D: TRBD2
V: TRBV6-6
CDR3: ASSGGGAFNEQF

J: TRBJ2-1
D: TRBD2
V: TRBV18
CDR3: ASSPANGGAGEQF

J: TRBJ1-5
D: NA
V: TRBV5-8
CDR3: ASPAGVGNQPQH

J: TRBJ1-3
D: TRBD1
V: TRBV11-2
CDR3: ASSLQDRGPRY

J: TRBJ1-4
D: NA
V: TRBV4-3
CDR3: ASSQDGRLGEKLF

J: TRBJ1-4
D: NA
V: TRBV19
CDR3: ASSIWAATNEKLF

J: TRBJ1-1
D: NA
V: TRBV7-9
CDR3: ASSPTSGASKAF

J: TRBJ1-1
D: NA
V: TRBV30
CDR3: AWSTGLNTEAF

J: TRBJ2-3
D: NA
V: TRBV4-1
CDR3: ASSAQGFTDTQY

J: TRBJ2-7
D: TRBD1
V: TRBV6-1
CDR3: ASSDAGQGAAYEQY

J: TRBJ1-2
D: NA
V: TRBV6-5
CDR3: ASSYGGYYGYT

J: TRBJ1-6
D: NA
V: TRBV19
CDR3: ASRQGQFNSPLH

J: TRBJ2-7
D: NA
V: TRBV11-2
CDR3: ASSRSAEQY

J: TRBJ2-5
D: NA
V: TRBV5-6
CDR3: ASSLIIHRKIKETQY

J: TRBJ1-2
D: NA
V: TRBV29-1
CDR3: SVANSYGYT

J: TRBJ1-4
D: TRBD1
V: TRBV25-1
CDR3: ASTRTGGILEKLF

J: TRBJ2-5
D: TRBD2
V: TRBV14
CDR3: ASSLPGTSVRQTQY

J: TRBJ1-2
D: NA
V: TRBV6-5
CDR3: ATRKAGVYGYT

J: TRBJ1-2
D: TRBD1
V: TRBV2
CDR3: ARRQGYIGGYT

J: TRBJ1-5
D: NA
V: TRBV9
CDR3: ASSVGPLSTQPQH

J: TRBJ1-6
D: NA
V: TRBV30
CDR3: AWTSGSTGPLH

J: TRBJ2-6
D: NA
V: TRBV4-3
CDR3: ASSPYTAGANVLT

J: TRBJ2-4
D: TRBD1
V: TRBV28
CDR3: ASSSGTGKNIQY